These 5 T cell receptor beta chains share one sample of origin, sequenced in a study of beta chain features in type 1 diabetes. Expressed TCRB transcripts got sequenced, as all isolated RNA was reverse transcribed. The table came from immunoSEQ multiplex PCR; TCRdb's copy has only in-frame clones and leaves some out. The table records about 930,000 clones, about a sixth of them present only once. Input material: naive CD4+ T cells from blood. The receptors shown here come from a woman younger than 35 in good health.

There are a few counts of this clone. The rearrangement links TRBV28 to TRBJ2-1, with 14 bases lining up with TRBD2. V lost 1 base and J lost 8; bases outside the gene matches: 16. This CDR3 contains 20 residues. Germline CDR1 and CDR2: MDHEN and SYDVKM. The CDR3 spells CASSLSLTSGRALLFDEQFF. The CDR3 DNA is TGTGCCAGCAGTTTATCCCTGACTAGCGGGAGGGCCCTCTTGTTCGATGAGCAGTTCTTC.

A few counts support this clone. The DNA of the CDR3 is TGTGCCAGCAGCACCCCAACAGGGGGCTTCGAGCAGTACTTC. It translates to CASSTPTGGFEQYF. The chain joins TRBV7-6 to TRBJ2-7; 9 bases are a match to TRBD1. V was clipped by 5 bases and J by 6 bases; unmatched bases: 8. CDR3 size: 14 residues. Germline lookup yields CDR1 SGHVS and CDR2 FNYEAQ.

In its sample, this clone was seen a few times. The genes are TRBV4-3 and TRBJ2-4; D might be TRBD1 (9 bases). Per germline, CDR1 LGHNA and CDR2 YSLEER. This CDR3 has 22 amino acids. V was cut by 0 bases and J by 3 bases, with 30 bases left in between. The CDR3 nucleotides are TGCGCCAGCAGCCAAGAACTGCACAGGGGGCTAAGAGAGCGGGAGATCAAAAACATTCAGTACTTC. Translated, it gives CASSQELHRGLREREIKNIQYF.

The table lists this clone with a few counts. The chain uses TRBV9 and TRBJ1-2; D gene ambiguous. Germline V lookup: CDR1 SGDLS, CDR2 YYNGEE. The CDR3 contains 14 residues. Between the trimmed V and J ends, which lost 2 bases and 1 base, there was a span of 9 bases. CDR3 sequence reads: CASSVSTSNYGYTF. The CDR3 bases are TGTGCCAGCAGCGTTTCCACAAGTAACTATGGCTACACCTTC.

With respect to this clone: Other DNA sequences of this sample code for an identical CDR3. The CDR3 DNA reads TGCGCCAGCAGCCTAGGACAGGGTGGGCCAGATACGCAGTATTTT. Translated, it gives CASSLGQGGPDTQYF. The chain employs TRBV5-1 and TRBJ2-3; 8 bases are a match to TRBD1. Germline CDR1 is SGHRS and CDR2 is YFSETQ. The CDR3 loop spans 15 amino acids. J was trimmed by 4 bases and V by 4 bases; bases with no gene match: 8.